One TCR beta chain is described in this entry. Its target is unknown. Method: immunoSEQ multiplex PCR; TCRdb's copy keeps in-frame clones and lacks some. The profile covers about 100,000 clones, with roughly nine tenths appearing a single time and just under 3% taken by the ten largest. The sample originates from a study of T cell responses to AZD1222 COVID-19 vaccine. Study conclusions and caveats: Increases in Spike-specific TCR breadth and depth were seen after two AZD1222 doses. Donors were mostly white British, more females; clonal diversity possibly underestimated.

This TCR came from an adult in good health. The source was peripheral blood, collected on day 0 of AZD1222 vaccination.

The CDR3 spells CASSLELSNSPLHF. The CDR3 DNA reads TGTGCCAGCAGCTTGGAATTGAGTAATTCACCCCTCCACTTT. The rearrangement uses TRBV5-6 and TRBJ1-6; D not resolved. CDR1 is SGHDT and CDR2 is YYEEEE in the germline V gene. The CDR3 consists of 14 residues. V dropped 0 bases and J dropped 6 bases, with 7 bases sitting between them.